This passage covers 21 T cell receptor beta chains from one sample sequenced in a study of blood T cell repertoires in COVID-19. Method: immunoSEQ multiplex PCR; TCRdb's copy keeps in-frame clones and lacks some. The table has tens of thousands of clones, roughly nine tenths seen once. Sequencing input: peripheral blood. All receptors derive from a woman aged 55 to 70 with COVID-19, enrolled during active disease.

The V call is TRBV7-9, the J call TRBJ1-4; the D gene is possibly TRBD1 (6 bases). Trimming shortened V by 6 bases and J by 8 bases, and 19 bases separated the two germline ends. CDR3 length: 15 amino acids. Germline CDR1 and CDR2: SEHNR and FQNEAQ (reference sequence). Here the CDR3 reads CASRDTRGDREKLFF. The CDR3 nucleotides read TGTGCCAGCAGGGATACCAGGGGTGATCGGGAAAAACTGTTTTTT. The complete variable domain, with remaining parts taken from reference TRBV7-9 and TRBJ1-4, reads DTGVSQNPRHKITKRGQNVTFRCDPISEHNRLYWYRQTLGQGPEFLTYFQNEAQLEKSRLLSDRFSAERPKGSFSTLEIQRTEQGDSAMYLCASRDTRGDREKLFFGSGTQLSVL.

The V gene is TRBV7-2, the J gene TRBJ2-3, with D possibly TRBD1 on 6 matching bases. Germline CDR1 reads SGHTA; CDR2 reads FQGNSA. V lost 1 base, J lost 6 bases, and 14 bases lay in between. CDR3 size: 15 residues. CDR3 sequence reads: CASSLVAGAGDTQYF. As DNA, the CDR3 is TGTGCCAGCAGCTTAGTGGCAGGGGCAGGGGATACGCAGTATTTT.

This sequence joins TRBV4-3 and TRBJ1-1, with D tentatively TRBD1 (5 bases). This CDR3 spans 15 amino acids. Germline assignment: CDR1 LGHNA and CDR2 YSLEER. V lost 4 bases and J lost 4, with 16 bases in between. DNA for the CDR3: TGCGCCAGCAGCCCGACGAGGGGAGGGGCCACTGAAGCTTTCTTT. This sequence encodes CASSPTRGGATEAFF.

The chain couples TRBV24-1 to TRBJ2-5; the match to TRBD2 covers 11 bases. CDR1 is KGHDR and CDR2 is SFDVKD in the germline V gene. With 4 bases clipped from V and 4 bases from J, the junction kept 16 bases outside the gene matches. This CDR3 has 19 amino acids. The CDR3 DNA follows: TGTGCCACCAGTGACCCCCGAGATAGCGGGAGGGCTTCGGGAGAGACCCAGTACTTC. Translated: CATSDPRDSGRASGETQYF.

The rearrangement links TRBV7-2 to TRBJ2-3; TRBD1 matches at 7 bases. V dropped 2 bases and J dropped 1; count of bases not matched to a gene: 0. CDR3 length: 14 residues. From germline, CDR1 is SGHTA and CDR2 FQGNSA. In nucleotides, the CDR3 is TGTGCCAGCAGCTTACAGGGGGGCACAGATACGCAGTATTTT. It is translated as CASSLQGGTDTQYF. Filled out from reference TRBV7-2 and TRBJ2-3, the complete variable domain reads GAGVSQSPSNKVTEKGKDVELRCDPISGHTALYWYRQSLGQGLEFLIYFQGNSAPDKSGLPSDRFSAERTGGSVSTLTIQRTQQEDSAVYLCASSLQGGTDTQYFGPGTRLTVL.

The sample holds one count of this clone. V is TRBV24-1 and J is TRBJ2-5; 11 nucleotides line up with TRBD1. Germline values: CDR1 KGHDR, CDR2 SFDVKD. V gave up 7 bases and J gave up 4 bases; unmatched junction bases: 1. CDR3 length equals 13 residues. The CDR3: CATRDRGRETQYF. For the CDR3, the DNA is TGTGCCACCAGGGACAGGGGGCGAGAGACCCAGTACTTC.

This chain joins TRBV4-3 and TRBJ1-1; a possible D gene is TRBD1 (5 bases). Germline V gene lookup returns CDR1 LGHNA and CDR2 YSLEER. The V gene lost 3 bases and the J gene lost 6 bases, with 14 bases spanning the gap. CDR3 length: 14 amino acids. CDR3 DNA sequence: TGCGCCAGCAGCCATGCAGGGACGGGGGCTGAAGCTTTCTTT. It yields the protein CASSHAGTGAEAFF.

V is TRBV7-9 and J is TRBJ2-7; TRBD2 aligns across 8 bases. Germline CDR1 SEHNR, CDR2 FQNEAQ (reference sequence). V lost 6 bases and J lost 7; bases outside the gene matches: 8. This CDR3 region has 13 residues. The CDR3 region is CASSASGSLEQYF. The CDR3 region has the DNA TGTGCCAGCAGTGCGAGCGGGAGTTTAGAGCAGTACTTC.

The V gene is TRBV4-1, the J gene TRBJ2-3; tentatively, D is TRBD2 (8 bases). CDR1 is MGHRA and CDR2 is YSYEKL in the germline V gene. Trimming removed 1 base at V and 5 bases at J, with 16 bases between. The CDR3 runs to 16 residues. The CDR3 protein is CASSQAGGLGGDTQYF. The CDR3 DNA reads TGCGCCAGCAGCCAAGCAGGGGGACTAGGGGGAGATACGCAGTATTTT.

V gene TRBV5-4 combines with J gene TRBJ1-5, with TRBD1 matching 10 bases. The CDR3 covers 16 residues. Losses at the gene ends were 0 bases for V and 2 bases for J; bases not matched to a gene: 2. Germline V gene lookup returns CDR1 SGHNT and CDR2 YYREEE (reference sequence). The CDR3 DNA follows: TGTGCCAGCAGCTTGGGGGGGACAGGGGGCAATCAGCCCCAGCATTTT. Translation: CASSLGGTGGNQPQHF.

This clone was observed a single time. The chain uses TRBV11-2 and TRBJ2-1; 7 bases align to TRBD2. CDR3 length: 14 residues. Germline CDR1 is SGHAT and CDR2 is FQNNGV. Losses at the gene ends were 2 bases for V and 6 bases for J; bases not matched to a gene: 4. Written as DNA, the CDR3 is TGTGCCAGCAGCTTACAGCGGGGAGGCAATGAGCAGTTCTTC. Amino acids: CASSLQRGGNEQFF.

This chain joins TRBV5-5 and TRBJ1-2, with TRBD1 matching 7 bases. Losses at the gene ends were 0 bases for V and 7 bases for J; bases not matched to a gene: 9. Germline CDR1 reads SGHKS; CDR2 reads YYEKEE (reference sequence). The CDR3 has 15 amino acids. The CDR3 reads CASSLGQGFFAGYTF. CDR3 DNA: TGTGCCAGCAGCTTGGGACAGGGATTTTTCGCTGGCTACACCTTC. The full variable domain, with the rest looked up from reference TRBV5-5 and TRBJ1-2, is DAGVTQSPTHLIKTRGQQVTLRCSPISGHKSVSWYQQVLGQGPQFIFQYYEKEERGRGNFPDRFSARQFPNYSSELNVNALLLGDSALYLCASSLGQGFFAGYTFGSGTRLTVV.

The chain carries TRBV6-5 and TRBJ2-7, with 10 bases aligning to TRBD2. This CDR3 is 15 amino acids long. Germline V lookup: CDR1 MNHEY, CDR2 SVGAGI. V dropped 1 base and J dropped 4; count of bases not matched to a gene: 4. CDR3 nucleotide sequence: TGTGCCAGCAGTTACTGGGTAGCGGGAGGATACGAGCAGTACTTC. It specifies CASSYWVAGGYEQYF.

The chain uses TRBV3-1 (or the pseudogene TRBV3-2) and TRBJ2-3, with a weak D call TRBD2 (5 bases). Germline CDR1 and CDR2: LGHDT and YNNKEL (reference sequence). The CDR3 is 13 amino acids. Trimming took 4 bases from V and 4 from J, leaving 9 bases between them. This CDR3 is CASSPDGADTQYF. The CDR3 DNA reads as TGTGCCAGCAGCCCAGACGGGGCAGATACGCAGTATTTT.

J is TRBJ2-7 and V is TRBV11-3; the D is unclear. CDR3 length equals 13 residues. V lost 5 bases and J lost 1, with 9 bases in between. The germline CDR1 and CDR2 sequences are SGHNT and YENEEA. CDR3 protein: CASSPDNSYEQYF. The CDR3 coding sequence is TGTGCCAGCAGCCCCGACAATTCCTACGAGCAGTACTTC.

The rearrangement joins TRBV9 to TRBJ2-1, with 8 bases aligning to TRBD2. CDR3 length: 16 residues. The germline V gene encodes CDR1 SGDLS and CDR2 YYNGEE. V gave up 1 base and J gave up 4 bases; unmatched junction bases: 7. CDR3 sequence (DNA): TGTGCCAGCAGCGTAACTGCTGCGGGAGGATACAATGAGCAGTTCTTC. Residues: CASSVTAAGGYNEQFF.

This chain uses TRBV9 with TRBJ2-3, with 10 positions matching TRBD2. CDR3 length: 16 amino acids. V shed 0 bases and J 6 bases; nucleotides not matched to a gene: 7. Germline values: CDR1 SGDLS, CDR2 YYNGEE. The CDR3 here is CASSVAPAGGPDTQYF. The CDR3, as DNA: TGTGCCAGCAGCGTAGCCCCAGCGGGGGGGCCCGATACGCAGTATTTT.

This chain links TRBV28 with TRBJ1-6; D is perhaps TRBD1 (6 bases). Per the germline V gene, CDR1 is MDHEN and CDR2 is SYDVKM. Trimming removed 3 bases at V and 12 bases at J, with 15 bases between. The CDR3 contains 14 residues. As DNA, the CDR3 is TGTGCCAGCAGTTTCGCCCAGGGGAGTATACCCCTCCACTTT. It yields the protein CASSFAQGSIPLHF.

This rearrangement joins TRBV3-1 (or the pseudogene TRBV3-2) to TRBJ2-3; 14 bases match TRBD2. Per the germline V gene, CDR1 is LGHDT and CDR2 is YNNKEL (reference sequence). V gave up 4 bases and J gave up 6 bases; unmatched junction bases: 3. The CDR3 contains 15 residues. CDR3 nucleotides: TGTGCCAGCAGCCTGGGACTAGCGGGAGCGGATACGCAGTATTTT. It translates to CASSLGLAGADTQYF.

The chain's CDR3 is CAWDRGGNTEAFF. The CDR3 coding sequence is TGTGCCTGGGACCGGGGGGGGAACACTGAAGCTTTCTTT. The chain uses TRBV30 and TRBJ1-1; D possibly corresponds to TRBD1 (5 bases). CDR1 GTSNPN and CDR2 SVGIG come from the germline V gene (reference sequence). V was pared by 5 bases and J by 1 base, with 11 bases between. The CDR3 length is 13 residues.

The chain recombines TRBV16 with TRBJ2-2; TRBD2 aligns across 11 bases. Unmatched junction bases numbered 5, after V lost 2 bases and J lost 6 bases. The CDR3 sequence is 16 residues long. Germline values: CDR1 KGHSY, CDR2 FQNENV. As DNA, the CDR3 is TGTGCCAGCAGCCAAACTAGCGGGGGAGAATCCGGGGAGCTGTTTTTT. Translation gives CASSQTSGGESGELFF.